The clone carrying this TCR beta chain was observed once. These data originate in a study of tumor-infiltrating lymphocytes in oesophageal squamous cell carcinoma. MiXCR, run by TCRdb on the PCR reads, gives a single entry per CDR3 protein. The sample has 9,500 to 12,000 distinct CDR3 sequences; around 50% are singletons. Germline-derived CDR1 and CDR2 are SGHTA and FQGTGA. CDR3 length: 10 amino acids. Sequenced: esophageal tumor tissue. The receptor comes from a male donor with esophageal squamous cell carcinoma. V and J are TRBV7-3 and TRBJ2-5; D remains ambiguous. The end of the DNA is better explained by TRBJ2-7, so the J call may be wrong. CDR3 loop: CASNPYEQYF. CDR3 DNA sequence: TGTGCCAGCAACCCATACGAGCAGTACTTC.